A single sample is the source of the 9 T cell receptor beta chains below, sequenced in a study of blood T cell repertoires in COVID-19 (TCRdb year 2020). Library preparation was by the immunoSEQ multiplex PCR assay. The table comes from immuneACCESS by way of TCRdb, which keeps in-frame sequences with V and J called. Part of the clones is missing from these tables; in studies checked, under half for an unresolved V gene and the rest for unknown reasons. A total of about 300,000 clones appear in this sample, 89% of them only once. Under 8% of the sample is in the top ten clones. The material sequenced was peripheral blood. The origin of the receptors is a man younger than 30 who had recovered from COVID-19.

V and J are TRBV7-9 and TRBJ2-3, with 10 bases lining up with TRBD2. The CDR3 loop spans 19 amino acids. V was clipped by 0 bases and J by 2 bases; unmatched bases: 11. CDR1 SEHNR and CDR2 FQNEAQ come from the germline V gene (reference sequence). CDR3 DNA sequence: TGTGCCAGCAGCTTAGCAAGGTCTAGCGGGAGAGACTCCACAGATACGCAGTATTTT. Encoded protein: CASSLARSSGRDSTDTQYF.

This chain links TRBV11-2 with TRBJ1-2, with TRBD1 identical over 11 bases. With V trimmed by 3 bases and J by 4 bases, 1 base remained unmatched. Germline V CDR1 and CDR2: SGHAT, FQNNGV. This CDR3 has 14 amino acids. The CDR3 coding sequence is TGTGCCAGCAGCTTCGGGACAGGGGGCTATGGCTACACCTTC. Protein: CASSFGTGGYGYTF.

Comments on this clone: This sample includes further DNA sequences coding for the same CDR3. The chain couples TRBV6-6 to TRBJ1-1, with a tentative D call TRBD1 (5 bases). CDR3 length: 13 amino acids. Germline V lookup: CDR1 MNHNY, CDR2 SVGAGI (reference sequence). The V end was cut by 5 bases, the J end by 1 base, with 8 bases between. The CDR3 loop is CASSTQGNTEAFF. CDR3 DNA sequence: TGTGCCAGCAGTACCCAGGGGAACACTGAAGCTTTCTTT.

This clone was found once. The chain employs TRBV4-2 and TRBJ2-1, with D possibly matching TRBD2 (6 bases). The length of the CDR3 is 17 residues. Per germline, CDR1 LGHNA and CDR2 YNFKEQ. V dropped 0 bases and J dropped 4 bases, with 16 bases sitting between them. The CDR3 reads CASSQDSASASYNEQFF. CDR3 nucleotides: TGTGCCAGCAGCCAAGATTCGGCTAGCGCTTCGTACAATGAGCAGTTCTTC.

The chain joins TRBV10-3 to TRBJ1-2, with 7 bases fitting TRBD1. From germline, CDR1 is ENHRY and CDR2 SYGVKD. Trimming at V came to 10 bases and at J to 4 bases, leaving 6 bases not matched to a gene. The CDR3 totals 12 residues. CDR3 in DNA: TGTGCCACCGGGACAGAAACCTATGGCTACACCTTC. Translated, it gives CATGTETYGYTF.

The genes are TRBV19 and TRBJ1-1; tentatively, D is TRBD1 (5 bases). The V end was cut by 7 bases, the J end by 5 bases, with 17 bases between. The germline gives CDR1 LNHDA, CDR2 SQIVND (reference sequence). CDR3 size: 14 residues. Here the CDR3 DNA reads TGTGCCAGTAATCTAATTCAGGGAAGGACTGAAGCTTTCTTT. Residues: CASNLIQGRTEAFF. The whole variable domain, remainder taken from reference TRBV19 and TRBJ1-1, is DGGITQSPKYLFRKEGQNVTLSCEQNLNHDAMYWYRQDPGQGLRLIYYSQIVNDFQKGDIAEGYSVSREKKESFPLTVTSAQKNPTAFYLCASNLIQGRTEAFFGQGTRLTVV.

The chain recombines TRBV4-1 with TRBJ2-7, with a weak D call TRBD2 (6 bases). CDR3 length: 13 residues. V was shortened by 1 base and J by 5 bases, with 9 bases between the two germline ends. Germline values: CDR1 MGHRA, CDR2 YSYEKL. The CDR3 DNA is TGCGCCAGCAGCCAAGGGGGGGTAAACGAGCAGTACTTC. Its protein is CASSQGGVNEQYF.

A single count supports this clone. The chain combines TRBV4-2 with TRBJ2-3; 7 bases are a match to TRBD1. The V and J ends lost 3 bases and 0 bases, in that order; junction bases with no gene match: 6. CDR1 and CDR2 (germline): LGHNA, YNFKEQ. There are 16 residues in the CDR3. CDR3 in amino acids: CASSQAGTASTDTQYF. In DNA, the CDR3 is TGTGCCAGCAGCCAGGCCGGGACAGCTAGCACAGATACGCAGTATTTT.

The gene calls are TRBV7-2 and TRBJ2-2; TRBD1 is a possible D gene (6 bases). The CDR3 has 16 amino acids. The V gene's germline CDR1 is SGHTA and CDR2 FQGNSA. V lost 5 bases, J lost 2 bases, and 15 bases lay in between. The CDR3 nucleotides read TGTGCCAGCAGCCCCGATGGGACATTTAACACCGGGGAGCTGTTTTTT. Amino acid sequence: CASSPDGTFNTGELFF.